Presented here are 30 T cell receptor beta chains from one specimen sequenced in a study of blood T cell repertoires in COVID-19. Assay used: immunoSEQ multiplex PCR; TCRdb lists only in-frame clones, some missing. Among 35,000 to 45,000 clones, around 84% were seen once, and the ten largest hold over 45%. The sequencing sample was made of peripheral blood. Receptors were obtained from a man between 65 and 85 years old with acute or convalescent COVID-19.

This clone has a handful of counts. The V gene is TRBV5-1, the J gene TRBJ2-5, with D perhaps matching TRBD2 (6 bases). CDR3 length: 15 amino acids. Germline lookup yields CDR1 SGHRS and CDR2 YFSETQ. V dropped 0 bases and J dropped 5 bases, with 14 bases sitting between them. DNA of the CDR3: TGCGCCAGCAGCTTGGGAGGACTACTAGGGGAGACCCAGTACTTC. Protein: CASSLGGLLGETQYF.

There are a few counts of this clone. V is TRBV4-2 and J is TRBJ2-3; 8 positions agree with TRBD2. The ends lost 2 bases at V and 5 bases at J; junction bases unmatched: 0. The length of the CDR3 is 13 residues. In germline, CDR1 is LGHNA, CDR2 YNFKEQ. The CDR3 bases are TGTGCCAGCAGCCAAACTAGCGGAGATACGCAGTATTTT. Translated, it gives CASSQTSGDTQYF.

This clone is a singleton in its sample. This rearrangement joins TRBV2 to TRBJ2-1, with 9 positions matching TRBD1. Germline trimming cut 5 bases from V and 5 bases from J; bases unmatched to any gene: 7. The CDR3 length is 15 residues. CDR1 is SNHLY, CDR2 FYNNEI, per germline. CDR3 protein: CASSRDRGGHNEQFF. The CDR3 coding sequence is TGTGCCAGCAGTCGAGACAGGGGGGGCCACAATGAGCAGTTCTTC. Drawing the rest from reference TRBV2 and TRBJ2-1, the complete variable domain is EPEVTQTPSHQVTQMGQEVILRCVPISNHLYFYWYRQILGQKVEFLVSFYNNEISEKSEIFDDQFSVERPDGSNFTLKIRSTKLEDSAMYFCASSRDRGGHNEQFFGPGTRLTVL.

V and J are TRBV9 and TRBJ2-1; D remains unclear. Germline-derived CDR1 and CDR2 are SGDLS and YYNGEE. CDR3 length: 15 amino acids. Trimming removed 3 bases at V and 1 base at J, with 11 bases between. The CDR3 is CASSGQVTSYNEQFF. For the CDR3, the DNA is TGTGCCAGCAGCGGCCAGGTTACTTCCTACAATGAGCAGTTCTTC. The full variable domain, its missing parts supplied by reference TRBV9 and TRBJ2-1, is DSGVTQTPKHLITATGQRVTLRCSPRSGDLSVYWYQQSLDQGLQFLIQYYNGEERAKGNILERFSAQQFPDLHSELNLSSLELGDSALYFCASSGQVTSYNEQFFGPGTRLTVL.

The V gene is TRBV7-2, the J gene TRBJ2-5, with D hard to call. There are 14 residues in the CDR3. V dropped 1 base and J dropped 5 bases, with 11 bases sitting between them. CDR1 and CDR2 (germline): SGHTA, FQGNSA. DNA for the CDR3: TGTGCCAGCAGCTTAGAACTACCCATGGAGACCCAGTACTTC. Translating it yields CASSLELPMETQYF.

The V gene is TRBV5-1, the J gene TRBJ2-7, with unresolved D. Trimming took 3 bases from V and 0 from J, leaving 7 bases between them. Germline V gene lookup returns CDR1 SGHRS and CDR2 YFSETQ. The CDR3 covers 13 residues. This CDR3 is CASSSDTSYEQYF. CDR3 in DNA: TGCGCCAGCAGCTCTGACACCTCCTACGAGCAGTACTTC.

This sequence joins TRBV5-1 and TRBJ2-7; D might be TRBD2 (5 bases). Germline V CDR1 and CDR2: SGHRS, YFSETQ. V was cut by 4 bases and J by 3 bases, with 11 bases left in between. This CDR3 comprises 13 residues. The CDR3 DNA is TGCGCCAGCAGCACCGGGGAGAGCTACGAGCAGTACTTC. Translation: CASSTGESYEQYF. Full variable domain (rest looked up from reference TRBV5-1 and TRBJ2-7): KAGVTQTPRYLIKTRGQQVTLSCSPISGHRSVSWYQQTPGQGLQFLFEYFSETQRNKGNFPGRFSGRQFSNSRSEMNVSTLELGDSALYLCASSTGESYEQYFGPGTRLTVT.

This clone was recorded once. The chain carries TRBV2 and TRBJ2-7, with D maybe TRBD1 (6 bases). The V gene lost 0 bases and the J gene lost 2 bases, with 8 bases spanning the gap. This CDR3 contains 14 residues. CDR1 is SNHLY and CDR2 is FYNNEI in the germline V gene. The CDR3 here is CASSEAQGAYEQYF. In nucleotides, the CDR3 is TGTGCCAGCAGTGAAGCACAGGGAGCCTACGAGCAGTACTTC.

The CDR3 bases are TGTGCCTGGAGTGTACGAGAAAACACCATATATTTT. It yields the protein CAWSVRENTIYF. The chain couples TRBV30 to TRBJ1-3, with no clear D. V lost 0 bases, J lost 6 bases, and 6 bases lay in between. Germline CDR1 is GTSNPN and CDR2 is SVGIG (reference sequence). The CDR3 runs to 12 residues. The whole variable domain, remainder taken from reference TRBV30 and TRBJ1-3, is SQTIHQWPATLVQPVGSPLSLECTVEGTSNPNLYWYRQAAGRGLQLLFYSVGIGQISSEVPQNLSASRPQDRQFILSSKKLLLSDSGFYLCAWSVRENTIYFGEGSWLTVV.

This chain joins TRBV7-9 and TRBJ2-2, with a possible D match to TRBD2 (5 bases). Trimming pared 3 bases from V and 4 bases from J, leaving 6 bases between. The CDR3 covers 13 residues. Looked up from germline, CDR1 is SEHNR and CDR2 is FQNEAQ (reference sequence). CDR3 sequence: CASSLEATGELFF. The CDR3 coding sequence is TGTGCCAGCAGCTTGGAGGCCACCGGGGAGCTGTTTTTT.

V usage is TRBV9 and J usage is TRBJ2-7; 10 nucleotides line up with TRBD1. The CDR3 contains 16 residues. V dropped 0 bases and J dropped 2; count of bases not matched to a gene: 5. Germline V gives CDR1 SGDLS, CDR2 YYNGEE. The CDR3 region is CASSVGPGTGAYEQYF. In DNA form, the CDR3 reads TGTGCCAGCAGCGTAGGACCCGGGACAGGGGCCTACGAGCAGTACTTC.

The chain couples TRBV5-6 to TRBJ2-3, with 11 nucleotides matching TRBD2. Trimming at V came to 2 bases and at J to 6 bases, leaving 8 bases not matched to a gene. Per germline, CDR1 SGHDT and CDR2 YYEEEE. CDR3 length: 16 amino acids. The DNA for the CDR3 is TGTGCCAGCAGCTTCGATAGCGGGAGGGCCTGGGATACGCAGTATTTT. It specifies CASSFDSGRAWDTQYF.

This rearrangement joins TRBV6-1 to TRBJ2-5; D possibly corresponds to TRBD1 (5 bases). Germline-derived CDR1 and CDR2 are MNHNS and SASEGT. V lost 0 bases and J lost 1, with 9 bases in between. CDR3 size: 15 residues. In DNA form, the CDR3 reads TGTGCCAGCAGTGAAGCTCCGGACATCCAAGAGACCCAGTACTTC. It is translated as CASSEAPDIQETQYF.

With regard to this clone: One end of the junction varies from germline; a read error may be responsible. The chain links TRBV27 to TRBJ2-1; TRBD2 agrees at 9 bases. CDR3 size: 12 residues. Per the germline V gene, CDR1 is MNHEY and CDR2 is SMNVEV (reference sequence). The CDR3 bases are TGTGCCAGCAGTTCGACGACTAGCGGTTGGGTCTTC. The encoded protein is CASSSTTSGWVF.

This chain joins TRBV19 and TRBJ1-5; D is ambiguous. Trimming pared 2 bases from V and 3 bases from J, leaving 8 bases between. Per germline, CDR1 LNHDA and CDR2 SQIVND (reference sequence). The CDR3 totals 14 residues. As DNA, the CDR3 is TGTGCCAGTAGTATATCCCTTATCAATCAGCCCCAGCATTTT. This encodes CASSISLINQPQHF.

The count of this clone is one. V and J are TRBV28 and TRBJ1-1; TRBD1 is a possible D gene (6 bases). The germline CDR1 and CDR2 sequences are MDHEN and SYDVKM. This CDR3 region has 13 residues. V lost 3 bases and J lost 6, with 11 bases in between. CDR3 in amino acids: CASSFGTLSEAFF. The CDR3 nucleotides are TGTGCCAGCAGTTTTGGGACACTATCTGAAGCTTTCTTT.

This chain joins TRBV10-3 and TRBJ1-5; unclear D gene. CDR1 ENHRY and CDR2 SYGVKD come from the germline V gene. Trimming took 7 bases from V and 3 from J, leaving 10 bases between them. The CDR3 totals 13 residues. The CDR3 sequence is CAINADFNQPQHF. The CDR3 DNA sequence: TGTGCCATCAATGCAGACTTCAATCAGCCCCAGCATTTT.

The CDR3 loop reads CAWSDPLERNANTGELFF. The CDR3 DNA is TGTGCCTGGAGTGACCCCCTTGAGAGAAATGCGAACACCGGGGAGCTGTTTTTT. V and J are TRBV30 and TRBJ2-2; the D is unclear. The CDR3 sequence is 18 residues long. Germline V gene sequence: CDR1 GTSNPN, CDR2 SVGIG (reference sequence). Trimming stripped 1 base from V and 0 bases from J, with 18 bases between.

The chain recombines TRBV30 with TRBJ2-3; possible D gene TRBD2, 6 bases. The germline V gene encodes CDR1 GTSNPN and CDR2 SVGIG (reference sequence). This CDR3 is 13 amino acids long. Trimming removed 2 bases from V and 2 bases from J, with 8 bases in between. CDR3 in amino acids: CAWSRGLTDTQYF. DNA for the CDR3: TGTGCCTGGAGTCGGGGACTCACAGATACGCAGTATTTT. The variable domain in full, with the rest retrieved from reference TRBV30 and TRBJ2-3, is SQTIHQWPATLVQPVGSPLSLECTVEGTSNPNLYWYRQAAGRGLQLLFYSVGIGQISSEVPQNLSASRPQDRQFILSSKKLLLSDSGFYLCAWSRGLTDTQYFGPGTRLTVL.

The chain is built from TRBV28 and TRBJ1-1; no clear D. V was clipped by 3 bases and J by 5 bases, with 10 bases between them. The CDR3 is made up of 13 amino acids. Germline CDR1 reads MDHEN; CDR2 reads SYDVKM. The CDR3 region is CASSLTEGTEAFF. The DNA of the CDR3 is TGTGCCAGCAGTTTGACGGAGGGAACTGAAGCTTTCTTT.

The chain couples TRBV6-5 to TRBJ2-3, with 8 bases identical to TRBD1. V lost 6 bases, J lost 4 bases, and 6 bases stayed unmatched. Germline values: CDR1 MNHEY, CDR2 SVGAGI. The CDR3 runs 14 residues. The CDR3 region has the DNA TGTGCCAGCAGCTGGAGACAGGGGTCAGATACGCAGTATTTT. It specifies CASSWRQGSDTQYF.

V and J are TRBV30 and TRBJ2-3; TRBD2 aligns across 13 bases. The CDR3 is 18 amino acids. J lost 0 bases, V lost 5 bases, and 11 bases had no gene match. Germline CDR1 GTSNPN, CDR2 SVGIG (reference sequence). The CDR3 loop is CAWGPGTSGATSTDTQYF. DNA for the CDR3: TGTGCCTGGGGACCTGGGACTAGCGGGGCGACTAGCACAGATACGCAGTATTTT.

V is TRBV7-3 and J is TRBJ1-6, with D possibly being TRBD1 (6 bases). Trimming removed 1 base from V and 9 bases from J, with 13 bases in between. Germline V CDR1 and CDR2: SGHTA, FQGTGA. This CDR3 spans 15 amino acids. The CDR3 nucleotides are TGTGCCAGCAGCTTAAGGGCAGGGGACCCTTCACCCCTCCACTTT. This translates into CASSLRAGDPSPLHF.

This clone was observed a few times. The chain is built from TRBV10-3 and TRBJ1-6; tentatively, D is TRBD1 (5 bases). The CDR3 consists of 15 residues. Trimming stripped 0 bases from V and 10 bases from J, with 13 bases between. Per the germline V gene, CDR1 is ENHRY and CDR2 is SYGVKD. The CDR3 coding sequence is TGTGCCATCAGTGAGTCGGGCAGGGCAAGGTCACCCCTCCACTTT. This gives the protein CAISESGRARSPLHF.

This clone occurred a few times. The chain joins TRBV14 to TRBJ2-3; no definite D call. Trimming pared 1 base from V and 2 bases from J, leaving 4 bases between. Germline V lookup: CDR1 SGHDN, CDR2 FVKESK. There are 13 residues in the CDR3. The DNA for the CDR3 is TGTGCCAGCAGCCAAGCCCTCACAGATACGCAGTATTTT. Translating gives CASSQALTDTQYF.

V and J are TRBV12-3 or TRBV12-4 and TRBJ1-3, with a possible D match to TRBD1 (5 bases). Deletions cut 6 bases from V and 1 base from J, with 7 bases between. The CDR3 sequence is 13 residues long. CDR3 protein: CASRRQSGNTIYF. The CDR3 DNA follows: TGTGCCAGCAGACGACAGTCTGGAAACACCATATATTTT.

The rearrangement links TRBV14 to TRBJ1-1; no clear D. The germline CDR1 and CDR2 sequences are SGHDN and FVKESK. The germline V and J ends were trimmed by 6 bases and 0 bases, with 8 bases remaining between them. The CDR3 contains 13 residues. CDR3 sequence (DNA): TGTGCCAGCAGTGAGGGCATGAACACTGAAGCTTTCTTT. It is translated as CASSEGMNTEAFF.

This chain links TRBV4-2 with TRBJ2-7, with D tentatively TRBD2 (5 bases). The V gene lost 4 bases and the J gene lost 3 bases, with 16 bases spanning the gap. Germline V gene data show CDR1 as LGHNA and CDR2 as YNFKEQ. CDR3 length: 15 amino acids. The CDR3, as DNA: TGTGCCAGCAGCCCGACGGAGCGGACTCACTACGAGCAGTACTTC. Translated, it gives CASSPTERTHYEQYF.

In this sample, this clone turned up a few times. The sample contains more than one DNA sequence encoding this CDR3. V is TRBV19 and J is TRBJ2-6, with 7 bases lining up with TRBD1. The CDR3 sequence is 15 residues long. The junction had 4 bases not matched to a gene; V was cut back by 4 bases and J by 4 bases. Germline lookup yields CDR1 LNHDA and CDR2 SQIVND (reference sequence). In DNA form, the CDR3 reads TGTGCCAGTAGTACCACAGGGGCCGGGGCCAACGTCCTGACTTTC. It yields the protein CASSTTGAGANVLTF.

The V and J genes are TRBV7-3 and TRBJ2-3, with TRBD1 identical over 7 bases. The V gene's germline CDR1 is SGHTA and CDR2 FQGTGA. V lost 5 bases, J lost 1 base, and 3 bases stayed unmatched. The CDR3 has 14 residues. The CDR3 sequence: CASSIQGGTDTQYF. DNA for the CDR3: TGTGCCAGCAGCATCCAGGGGGGCACAGATACGCAGTATTTT. Combining the CDR3 with reference TRBV7-3 and TRBJ2-3 gives the whole variable domain GAGVSQTPSNKVTEKGKYVELRCDPISGHTALYWYRQSLGQGPEFLIYFQGTGAADDSGLPNDRFFAVRPEGSVSTLKIQRTERGDSAVYLCASSIQGGTDTQYFGPGTRLTVL.